This T cell receptor beta chain appears in the sequencing data of a study of cytomegalovirus exposure and HLA in healthy donors. On the study more broadly: The Caucasian-associated ancestry cluster held 80% to 90% of roughly 400 genotyped donors. Study results and limitations: The study recorded about 160 TCR beta chains that were cytomegalovirus-associated.

Use of 60 Vbeta and 13 Jbeta primers characterized the PCR. Assay: immunoSEQ multiplex PCR; the TCRdb copy retains only in-frame clones and omits some. This sample carries 82,000 or so clones, around 70% of them seen once, and the ten largest clones take roughly 6.2%. To note about this clone: Its specificity is unknown.

The receptor comes from a woman aged 50 to 60 in good health and CMV-seropositive. The sequenced sample consisted of PBMCs.

The CDR3 reads CASSYRAGGTDTQYF. The CDR3 DNA sequence: TGTGCCAGCAGTTATCGGGCGGGAGGCACAGATACGCAGTATTTT. The chain carries TRBV6-5 and TRBJ2-3; 7 bases are shared with TRBD2. The CDR3 loop spans 15 amino acids. CDR1 and CDR2 from the germline V gene are MNHEY and SVGAGI. Trimming took 3 bases from V and 1 from J; bases not matched to a gene: 4.